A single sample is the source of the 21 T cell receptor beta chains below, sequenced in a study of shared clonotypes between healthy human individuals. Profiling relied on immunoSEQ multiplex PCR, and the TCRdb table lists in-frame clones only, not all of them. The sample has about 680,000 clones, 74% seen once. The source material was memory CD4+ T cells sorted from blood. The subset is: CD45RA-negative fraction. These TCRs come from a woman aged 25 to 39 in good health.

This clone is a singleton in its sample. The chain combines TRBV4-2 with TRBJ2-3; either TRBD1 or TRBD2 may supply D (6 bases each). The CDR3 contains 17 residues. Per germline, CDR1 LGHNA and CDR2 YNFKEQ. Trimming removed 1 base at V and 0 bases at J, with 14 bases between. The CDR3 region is CASSQASQGTSTDTQYF. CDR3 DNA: TGTGCCAGCAGCCAAGCTTCTCAGGGGACTAGCACAGATACGCAGTATTTT.

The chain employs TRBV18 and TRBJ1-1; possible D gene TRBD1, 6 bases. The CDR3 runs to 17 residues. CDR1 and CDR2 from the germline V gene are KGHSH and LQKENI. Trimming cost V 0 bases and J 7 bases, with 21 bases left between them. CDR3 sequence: CASSPPRGGTGPIEAFF. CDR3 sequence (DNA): TGTGCCAGCTCACCACCGAGGGGGGGAACGGGGCCGATTGAAGCTTTCTTT. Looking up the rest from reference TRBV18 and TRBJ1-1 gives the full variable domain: NAGVMQNPRHLVRRRGQEARLRCSPMKGHSHVYWYRQLPEEGLKFMVYLQKENIIDESGMPKERFSAEFPKEGPSILRIQQVVRGDSAAYFCASSPPRGGTGPIEAFFGQGTRLTVV.

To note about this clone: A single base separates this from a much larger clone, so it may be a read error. The CDR3 sequence: CVSSPGLVVRGRREVQYF. The CDR3 nucleotides are TGTGTCAGCAGCCCGGGACTAGTCGTTAGAGGGCGAAGGGAGGTGCAGTACTTC. V usage is TRBV28 and J usage is TRBJ2-7; 8 bases match TRBD2. Germline V gene lookup returns CDR1 MDHEN and CDR2 SYDVKM. The CDR3 has 18 amino acids. Full variable domain (outside the CDR3, taken from reference TRBV28 and TRBJ2-7): DVKVTQSSRYLVKRTGEKVFLECVQDMDHENMFWYRQDPGLGLRLIYFSYDVKMKEKGDIPEGYSVSREKKERFSLILESASTNQTSMYLCVSSPGLVVRGRREVQYFGPGTRLTVT.

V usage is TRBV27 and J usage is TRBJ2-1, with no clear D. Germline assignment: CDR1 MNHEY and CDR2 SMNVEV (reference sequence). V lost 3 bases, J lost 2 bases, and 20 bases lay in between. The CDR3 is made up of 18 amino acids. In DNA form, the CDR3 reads TGTGCCAGCAGTTTCTCCGACGGACCGGTCGGCGCCTACAATGAGCAGTTCTTC. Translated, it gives CASSFSDGPVGAYNEQFF.

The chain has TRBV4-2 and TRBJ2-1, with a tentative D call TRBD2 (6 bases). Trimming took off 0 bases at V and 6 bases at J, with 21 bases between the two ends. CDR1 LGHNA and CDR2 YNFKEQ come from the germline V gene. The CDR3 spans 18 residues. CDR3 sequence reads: CASSQDPIAAGATNEQFF. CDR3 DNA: TGTGCCAGCAGCCAAGATCCCATAGCGGCTGGAGCCACCAATGAGCAGTTCTTC.

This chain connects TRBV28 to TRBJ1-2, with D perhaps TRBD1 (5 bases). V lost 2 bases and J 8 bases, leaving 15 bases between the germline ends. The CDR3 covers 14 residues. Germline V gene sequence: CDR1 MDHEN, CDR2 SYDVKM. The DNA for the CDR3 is TGTGCCAGCAGTTTAATCGGAGGGGCAAGAGGCTACACCTTC. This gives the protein CASSLIGGARGYTF.

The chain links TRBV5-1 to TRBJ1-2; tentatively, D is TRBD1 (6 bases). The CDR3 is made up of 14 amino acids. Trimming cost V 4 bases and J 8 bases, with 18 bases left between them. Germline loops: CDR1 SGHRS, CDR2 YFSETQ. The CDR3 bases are TGCGCCAGCAGCCCAGGGGCTGAGGGTGAGGGCTACACCTTC. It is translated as CASSPGAEGEGYTF.

The CDR3 protein is CAWSAGTDAALHF. CDR3 DNA sequence: TGTGCCTGGAGTGCCGGGACGGATGCTGCCCTCCACTTT. This chain links TRBV30 with TRBJ1-6, with a weak D call TRBD1 (5 bases). CDR1 GTSNPN and CDR2 SVGIG come from the germline V gene (reference sequence). There are 13 residues in the CDR3. Trimming pared 1 base from V and 14 bases from J, leaving 15 bases between.

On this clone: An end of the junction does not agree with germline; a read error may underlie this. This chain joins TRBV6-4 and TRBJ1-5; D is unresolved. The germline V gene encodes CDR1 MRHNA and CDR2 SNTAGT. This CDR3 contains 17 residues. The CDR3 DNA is TGCGCCAGCAGCTGGGCGGCAGGAACTTATAGCAATCAGCCCCAGCATTTT. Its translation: CASSWAAGTYSNQPQHF.

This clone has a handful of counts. The DNA for the CDR3 is TGTGCCAGCACCTTGGACAAGAACTATGGCTACACCTTC. It encodes CASTLDKNYGYTF. V usage is TRBV2 and J usage is TRBJ1-2; a weak D match, TRBD1 (5 bases). This CDR3 comprises 13 residues. Germline values: CDR1 SNHLY, CDR2 FYNNEI. The germline V and J ends were trimmed by 7 bases and 2 bases, with 11 bases remaining between them.

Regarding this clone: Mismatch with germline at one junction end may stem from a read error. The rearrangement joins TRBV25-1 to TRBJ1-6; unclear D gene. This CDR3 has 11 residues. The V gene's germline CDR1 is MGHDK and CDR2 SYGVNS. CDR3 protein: CASSEGQRRDF. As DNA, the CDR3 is TGTGCCAGCAGTGAAGGGCAGCGGAGGGACTTT.

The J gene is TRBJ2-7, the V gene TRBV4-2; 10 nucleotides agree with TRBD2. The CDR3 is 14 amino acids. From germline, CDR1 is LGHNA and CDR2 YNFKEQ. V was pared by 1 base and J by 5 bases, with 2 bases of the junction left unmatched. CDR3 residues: CASSQASGRNEQYF. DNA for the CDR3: TGTGCCAGCAGCCAAGCTAGCGGGAGAAACGAGCAGTACTTC.

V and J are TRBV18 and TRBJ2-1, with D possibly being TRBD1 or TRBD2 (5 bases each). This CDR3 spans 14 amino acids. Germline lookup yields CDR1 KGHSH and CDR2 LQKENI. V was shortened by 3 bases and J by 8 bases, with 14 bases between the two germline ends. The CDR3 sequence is CASSPGTHRDEQFF. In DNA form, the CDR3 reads TGTGCCAGCTCACCCGGGACCCATAGGGATGAGCAGTTCTTC.

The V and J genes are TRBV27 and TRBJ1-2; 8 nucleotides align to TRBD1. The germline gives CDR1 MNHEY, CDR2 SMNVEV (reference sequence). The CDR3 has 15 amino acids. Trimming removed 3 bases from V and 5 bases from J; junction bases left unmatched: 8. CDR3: CASSLGQGAVYGYTF. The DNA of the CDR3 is TGTGCCAGCAGTTTGGGGCAGGGGGCAGTTTATGGCTACACCTTC.

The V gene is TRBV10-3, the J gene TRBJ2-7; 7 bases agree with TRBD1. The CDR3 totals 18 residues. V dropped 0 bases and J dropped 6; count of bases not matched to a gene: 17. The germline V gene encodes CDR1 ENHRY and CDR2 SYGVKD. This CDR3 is CAISESGEMGQRKGEQYF. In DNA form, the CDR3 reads TGTGCCATCAGTGAGTCTGGCGAGATGGGACAGCGAAAAGGCGAGCAGTACTTC.

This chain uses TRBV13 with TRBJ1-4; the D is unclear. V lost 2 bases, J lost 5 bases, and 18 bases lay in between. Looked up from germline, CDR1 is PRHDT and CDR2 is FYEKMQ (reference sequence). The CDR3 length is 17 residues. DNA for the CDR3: TGTGCCAGCAGCTTACGCGGGCAGCTTCGGGTCAATGAAAAACTGTTTTTT. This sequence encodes CASSLRGQLRVNEKLFF.

The CDR3 nucleotides read TGTGCCAGCTCACCAGACGGATACGAGCAGTACTTC. Its protein product is CASSPDGYEQYF. This sequence joins TRBV18 and TRBJ2-7; D remains unclear. The germline gives CDR1 KGHSH, CDR2 LQKENI. With 2 bases removed from V and 4 bases from J, the gap between germline ends came to 6 bases. CDR3 length: 12 residues.

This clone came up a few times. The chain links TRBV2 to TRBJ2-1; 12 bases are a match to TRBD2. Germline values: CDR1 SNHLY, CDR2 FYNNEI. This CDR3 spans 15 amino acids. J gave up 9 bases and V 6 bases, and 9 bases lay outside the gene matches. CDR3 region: CASRETSGSISEQFF. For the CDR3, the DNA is TGTGCCAGCAGGGAGACTAGCGGGAGTATTAGTGAGCAGTTCTTC.

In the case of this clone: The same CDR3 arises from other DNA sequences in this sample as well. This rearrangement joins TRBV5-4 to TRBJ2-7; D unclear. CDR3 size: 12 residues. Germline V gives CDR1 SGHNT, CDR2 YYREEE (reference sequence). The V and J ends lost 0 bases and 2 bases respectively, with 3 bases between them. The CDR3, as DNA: TGTGCCAGCAGCTTGGGCACCTACGAGCAGTACTTC. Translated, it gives CASSLGTYEQYF.

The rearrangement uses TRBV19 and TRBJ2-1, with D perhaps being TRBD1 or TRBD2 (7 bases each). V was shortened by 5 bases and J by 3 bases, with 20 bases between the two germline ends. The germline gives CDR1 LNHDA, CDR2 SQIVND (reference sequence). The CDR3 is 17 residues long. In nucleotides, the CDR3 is TGTGCCAGTAGTCCAGAAAGCGGGACAGAGAGCTACAATGAGCAGTTCTTC. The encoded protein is CASSPESGTESYNEQFF.

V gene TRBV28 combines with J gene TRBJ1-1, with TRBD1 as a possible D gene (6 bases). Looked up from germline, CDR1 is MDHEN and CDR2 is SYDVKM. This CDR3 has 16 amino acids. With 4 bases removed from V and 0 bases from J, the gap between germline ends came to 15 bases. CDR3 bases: TGTGCCAGCAGTTCAACTTACGGGGGCGTGAACACTGAAGCTTTCTTT. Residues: CASSSTYGGVNTEAFF.